These 30 T cell receptor beta chains share one sample of origin, sequenced in a study of OX40 agonist ivuxolimab in advanced cancers. Profiled with immunoSEQ multiplex PCR; TCRdb holds only in-frame clones, not every one. The profile covers about 73,000 clones, with approximately 90% appearing a single time and roughly 0.5% taken by the ten largest. The sequencing used CD4+ or CD8+ T cells sorted from blood, collected in a trial of the OX40 agonist ivuxolimab. These receptors came from an adult with an advanced solid tumor such as melanoma, head and neck, liver or kidney cancer.

The J gene is TRBJ2-7, the V gene TRBV11-3; 7 bases align to TRBD2. Trimming removed 5 bases from V and 0 bases from J; junction bases left unmatched: 7. Germline V gives CDR1 SGHNT, CDR2 YENEEA. The CDR3 runs 15 residues. CDR3 nucleotide sequence: TGTGCCAGCAGCCCGACGCGGGGGAGCTCCTACGAGCAGTACTTC. Translating gives CASSPTRGSSYEQYF.

The gene calls are TRBV7-2 and TRBJ2-1; TRBD2 matches 7 bases. There are 17 residues in the CDR3. The germline gives CDR1 SGHTA, CDR2 FQGNSA. Trimming cost V 1 base and J 2 bases; bases outside gene matches: 8. The CDR3 nucleotides are TGTGCCAGCAGCTTAGTCCCTACAGCGGGAACCTACAATGAGCAGTTCTTC. Its protein product is CASSLVPTAGTYNEQFF.

The chain joins TRBV10-3 to TRBJ2-4, with 9 bases fitting TRBD2. V was clipped by 0 bases and J by 1 base; unmatched bases: 4. Per the germline V gene, CDR1 is ENHRY and CDR2 is SYGVKD. CDR3 length: 17 residues. The CDR3 sequence is CAISESRAGGAKNIQYF. DNA for the CDR3: TGTGCCATCAGTGAGTCGAGGGCGGGAGGGGCCAAAAACATTCAGTACTTC.

The chain is built from TRBV11-2 and TRBJ2-5; D may be TRBD2 (6 bases). The CDR3 is 15 residues long. Trimming cost V 1 base and J 4 bases, with 13 bases left between them. Germline-derived CDR1 and CDR2 are SGHAT and FQNNGV. The CDR3 is CASSLAHSGVETQYF. The CDR3 nucleotides read TGTGCCAGCAGCTTAGCCCACTCGGGGGTAGAGACCCAGTACTTC.

The genes are TRBV9 and TRBJ2-3; a weak D match, TRBD1 (6 bases). The V end lost 0 bases, the J end lost 2 bases, and 10 bases lay between the germline ends. The CDR3 is 15 amino acids. The germline V gene encodes CDR1 SGDLS and CDR2 YYNGEE. CDR3 sequence reads: CASSVEGHTTDTQYF. The DNA for the CDR3 is TGTGCCAGCAGCGTAGAGGGACACACCACAGATACGCAGTATTTT.

This clone was recorded once. The rearrangement uses TRBV11-2 and TRBJ2-5, with TRBD2 matching 8 bases. Germline V gene data show CDR1 as SGHAT and CDR2 as FQNNGV. The V segment lost 4 bases and the J segment 5 bases; nucleotides outside the gene matches: 3. The CDR3 has 13 residues. The CDR3 region is CASSSGGWETQYF. CDR3 in DNA: TGTGCCAGCAGCTCGGGGGGGTGGGAGACCCAGTACTTC.

This chain links TRBV10-2 with TRBJ2-4; TRBD2 aligns across 11 bases. With V trimmed by 3 bases and J by 1 base, 5 bases remained unmatched. The CDR3 runs to 17 residues. The germline V gene has CDR1 WSHSY and CDR2 SAAADI. The CDR3 DNA reads as TGCGCCAGCAGTGAAAGACTAGCGGGATCTGCCAAAAACATTCAGTACTTC. Translated, it gives CASSERLAGSAKNIQYF.

The rearrangement links TRBV7-3 to TRBJ2-3; D call uncertain. The V end lost 5 bases, the J end lost 0 bases, and 3 bases lay between the germline ends. There are 12 residues in the CDR3. From germline, CDR1 is SGHTA and CDR2 FQGTGA. CDR3 coding DNA: TGTGCCAGCAGCCCCAGCACAGATACGCAGTATTTT. Translating gives CASSPSTDTQYF.

The chain uses TRBV13 and TRBJ2-4; unclear D gene. CDR3 length: 17 amino acids. CDR1 PRHDT and CDR2 FYEKMQ come from the germline V gene (reference sequence). Trimming left V 1 base short and J 0 bases short, with 13 bases between. The CDR3 loop is CASSLEGLPGAKNIQYF. The DNA of the CDR3 is TGTGCCAGCAGCTTAGAGGGCCTCCCAGGAGCCAAAAACATTCAGTACTTC.

The CDR3 DNA sequence: TGCAGCGTCCTCCTCTGGCAGTATGGAGAGACCCAGTACTTC. It translates to CSVLLWQYGETQYF. J is TRBJ2-5 and V is TRBV29-1; D is unclear. This CDR3 region has 14 residues. Germline lookup yields CDR1 SQVTM and CDR2 ANQGSEA. Trimming shortened V by 6 bases and J by 4 bases, and 18 bases separated the two germline ends.

The gene calls are TRBV7-2 and TRBJ2-3, with 8 bases aligning to TRBD2. Germline CDR1 reads SGHTA; CDR2 reads FQGNSA. The length of the CDR3 is 19 residues. V gave up 5 bases and J gave up 0 bases; unmatched junction bases: 16. CDR3 in DNA: TGTGCCAGCAGCCGGCCGGGGGGGCAGCTTTTGCGGAGCACAGATACGCAGTATTTT. Translation: CASSRPGGQLLRSTDTQYF.

The chain links TRBV6-5 to TRBJ1-1; tentative D call: TRBD1 (6 bases). The CDR3 is made up of 16 amino acids. Trimming removed 2 bases from V and 4 bases from J, with 17 bases in between. Germline V gene data show CDR1 as MNHEY and CDR2 as SVGAGI. The CDR3 here is CASSYDVGAGVTEAFF. CDR3 bases: TGTGCCAGCAGTTACGATGTGGGGGCCGGTGTCACTGAAGCTTTCTTT.

The chain links TRBV27 to TRBJ2-3, with D unresolved. The length of the CDR3 is 12 residues. Germline loops: CDR1 MNHEY, CDR2 SMNVEV (reference sequence). V gave up 5 bases and J gave up 0 bases, with 3 bases separating them. In nucleotides, the CDR3 is TGTGCCAGCAGTCGCAGCACAGATACGCAGTATTTT. As protein: CASSRSTDTQYF.

The V call is TRBV2, the J call TRBJ1-1; D possibly corresponds to TRBD1 (5 bases). The V end was cut by 10 bases, the J end by 2 bases, with 14 bases between. The V gene's germline CDR1 is SNHLY and CDR2 FYNNEI. The CDR3 length is 13 residues. DNA for the CDR3: TGTGCCACCACAGGACAAGCCAACACTGAAGCTTTCTTT. It yields the protein CATTGQANTEAFF. Filled out from reference TRBV2 and TRBJ1-1, the complete variable domain reads EPEVTQTPSHQVTQMGQEVILRCVPISNHLYFYWYRQILGQKVEFLVSFYNNEISEKSEIFDDQFSVERPDGSNFTLKIRSTKLEDSAMYFCATTGQANTEAFFGQGTRLTVV.

The chain recombines TRBV9 with TRBJ2-1, with D possibly called TRBD1 or TRBD2 (6 bases each). Germline CDR1 SGDLS, CDR2 YYNGEE. The CDR3 has 17 residues. Trimming shortened V by 0 bases and J by 4 bases, and 17 bases separated the two germline ends. CDR3 sequence: CASSVEFGGGPYNEQFF. CDR3 in DNA: TGTGCCAGCAGCGTAGAATTTGGAGGGGGACCATACAATGAGCAGTTCTTC.

This chain connects TRBV27 to TRBJ2-1; 7 bases agree with TRBD2. CDR1 is MNHEY, CDR2 SMNVEV, per germline (reference sequence). After removal of 7 bases from V and 2 bases from J, the junction contained 11 bases not matched to a gene. CDR3 length equals 16 residues. The CDR3 is CASIPNAGAAYNEQFF. DNA for the CDR3: TGTGCCAGCATTCCTAACGCGGGAGCAGCCTACAATGAGCAGTTCTTC.

As concerns this clone: The same CDR3 can be traced to other DNA sequences in this sample. The DNA of the CDR3 is TGTGCCTGGAGCCGGGACAGGGGGGAGACCCAGTACTTC. Encoded protein: CAWSRDRGETQYF. The chain joins TRBV30 to TRBJ2-5; 11 bases agree with TRBD1. Trimming removed 3 bases from V and 5 bases from J; junction bases left unmatched: 2. The CDR3 has 13 amino acids. Germline V CDR1 and CDR2: GTSNPN, SVGIG (reference sequence).

This chain links TRBV27 with TRBJ1-6; a weak D match, TRBD1 (5 bases). This CDR3 region has 14 residues. With 6 bases removed from V and 7 bases from J, the gap between germline ends came to 13 bases. Germline V lookup: CDR1 MNHEY, CDR2 SMNVEV (reference sequence). This CDR3 reads CASSFWGLNSPLHF. The CDR3 DNA sequence: TGTGCCAGCAGCTTCTGGGGCTTAAATTCACCCCTCCACTTT.

The gene calls are TRBV4-1 and TRBJ2-7, with D perhaps matching TRBD1 (5 bases). Trimming pared 0 bases from V and 1 base from J, leaving 10 bases between. The length of the CDR3 is 15 residues. Germline V gene sequence: CDR1 MGHRA, CDR2 YSYEKL. The CDR3 coding sequence is TGCGCCAGCAGCCAAGATATAGACAGTTCCTACGAGCAGTACTTC. This gives the protein CASSQDIDSSYEQYF.

This clone has just a few counts. The CDR3 reads CASSRDRGGGYTF. The DNA for the CDR3 is TGTGCCAGCTCACGGGACAGGGGCGGTGGCTACACCTTC. The chain has TRBV18 and TRBJ1-2; 10 bases are shared with TRBD1. The CDR3 loop spans 13 amino acids. Trimming cost V 4 bases and J 7 bases; bases outside gene matches: 3. The germline V gene encodes CDR1 KGHSH and CDR2 LQKENI.

This rearrangement joins TRBV30 to TRBJ1-1; D gene ambiguous. This CDR3 comprises 15 residues. Per germline, CDR1 GTSNPN and CDR2 SVGIG (reference sequence). Trimming removed 2 bases at V and 0 bases at J, with 13 bases between. CDR3 bases: TGTGCCTGGAGTCAAGGACCAGGTATGAACACTGAAGCTTTCTTT. Translated, it gives CAWSQGPGMNTEAFF.

This chain links TRBV10-3 with TRBJ2-5; perhaps TRBD2 as D (6 bases). This CDR3 comprises 18 residues. The V gene's germline CDR1 is ENHRY and CDR2 SYGVKD. Trimming shortened V by 4 bases and J by 0 bases, and 21 bases separated the two germline ends. The CDR3 nucleotides are TGTGCCATCAGTGGAGGACTAAGGCACATGGGCGACCAAGAGACCCAGTACTTC. Its protein is CAISGGLRHMGDQETQYF.

This chain links TRBV28 with TRBJ2-3; no definite D call. The V gene lost 4 bases and the J gene lost 6 bases, with 5 bases spanning the gap. This CDR3 has 11 amino acids. Germline CDR1 and CDR2: MDHEN and SYDVKM. CDR3 sequence reads: CASSSLDTQYF. DNA for the CDR3: TGTGCCAGCAGTTCCCTTGATACGCAGTATTTT.

This clone was counted once. The chain uses TRBV7-6 and TRBJ1-1; possibly TRBD1 for D (6 bases). The germline gives CDR1 SGHVS, CDR2 FNYEAQ. V was cut by 6 bases and J by 5 bases, with 13 bases left in between. This CDR3 region has 13 residues. The CDR3 sequence is CASRPRGGTEAFF. The CDR3 DNA reads as TGTGCCAGCAGGCCCAGAGGGGGTACTGAAGCTTTCTTT.

This clone has only a few counts. The gene calls are TRBV5-4 and TRBJ1-1; D not certain. CDR1 is SGHNT and CDR2 is YYREEE in the germline V gene (reference sequence). The CDR3 length is 15 residues. Trimming left V 0 bases short and J 4 bases short, with 13 bases between. The CDR3 coding sequence is TGTGCCAGCAGCTTGGTAGGCCGTAGTAGCACTGAAGCTTTCTTT. Its translation: CASSLVGRSSTEAFF.

The V call is TRBV6-6, the J call TRBJ2-3; D uncertain. This CDR3 spans 15 amino acids. Germline V gene lookup returns CDR1 MNHNY and CDR2 SVGAGI (reference sequence). Trimming cost V 0 bases and J 5 bases, with 12 bases left between them. CDR3 protein: CASSYSVVRGDTQYF. In nucleotides, the CDR3 is TGTGCCAGCAGTTACTCGGTAGTCCGAGGAGATACGCAGTATTTT.

This clone was observed once. The gene calls are TRBV5-1 and TRBJ2-5; a weak D match, TRBD2 (6 bases). V dropped 4 bases and J dropped 4 bases, with 14 bases sitting between them. Germline V lookup: CDR1 SGHRS, CDR2 YFSETQ. CDR3 size: 14 residues. As DNA, the CDR3 is TGCGCCAGCAGCCCCCGACTAGATGTAGAGACCCAGTACTTC. This translates into CASSPRLDVETQYF.

This rearrangement joins TRBV5-1 to TRBJ2-2, with TRBD1 matching over 10 bases. The CDR3 loop spans 15 amino acids. After removal of 0 bases from V and 5 bases from J, the junction contained 1 base not matched to a gene. Germline V gives CDR1 SGHRS, CDR2 YFSETQ. CDR3 sequence: CASSLVDRGTGELFF. As DNA, the CDR3 is TGCGCCAGCAGCTTGGTGGACAGGGGGACCGGGGAGCTGTTTTTT.

The genes are TRBV5-1 and TRBJ2-3; tentatively, D is TRBD1 or TRBD2 (5 bases each). Trimming pared 0 bases from V and 4 bases from J, leaving 6 bases between. This CDR3 contains 13 residues. The germline V gene has CDR1 SGHRS and CDR2 YFSETQ. The CDR3 sequence is CASSLVGADTQYF. The CDR3 bases are TGCGCCAGCAGCTTGGTGGGGGCAGATACGCAGTATTTT.

This chain joins TRBV11-3 and TRBJ2-7; 11 positions match TRBD2. Germline V lookup: CDR1 SGHNT, CDR2 YENEEA. Trimming removed 5 bases from V and 2 bases from J; junction bases left unmatched: 5. The length of the CDR3 is 15 residues. The CDR3 reads CASSPGTSGTYEQYF. The CDR3, as DNA: TGTGCCAGCAGCCCCGGGACTAGCGGAACCTACGAGCAGTACTTC.